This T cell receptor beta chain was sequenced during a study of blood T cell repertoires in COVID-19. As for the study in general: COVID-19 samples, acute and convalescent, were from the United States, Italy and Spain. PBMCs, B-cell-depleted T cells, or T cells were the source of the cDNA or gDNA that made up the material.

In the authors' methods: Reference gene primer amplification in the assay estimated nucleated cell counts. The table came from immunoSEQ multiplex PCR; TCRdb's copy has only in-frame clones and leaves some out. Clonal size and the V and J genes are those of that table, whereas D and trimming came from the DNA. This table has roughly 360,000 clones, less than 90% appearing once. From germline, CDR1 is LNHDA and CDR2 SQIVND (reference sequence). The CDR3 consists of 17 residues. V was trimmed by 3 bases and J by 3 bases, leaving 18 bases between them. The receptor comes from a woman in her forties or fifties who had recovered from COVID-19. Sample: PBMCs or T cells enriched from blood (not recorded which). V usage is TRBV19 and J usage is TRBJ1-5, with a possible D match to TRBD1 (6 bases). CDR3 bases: TGTGCCAGTAGTATTTTGGGGGACATCCTAATCAATCAGCCCCAGCATTTT. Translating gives CASSILGDILINQPQHF.